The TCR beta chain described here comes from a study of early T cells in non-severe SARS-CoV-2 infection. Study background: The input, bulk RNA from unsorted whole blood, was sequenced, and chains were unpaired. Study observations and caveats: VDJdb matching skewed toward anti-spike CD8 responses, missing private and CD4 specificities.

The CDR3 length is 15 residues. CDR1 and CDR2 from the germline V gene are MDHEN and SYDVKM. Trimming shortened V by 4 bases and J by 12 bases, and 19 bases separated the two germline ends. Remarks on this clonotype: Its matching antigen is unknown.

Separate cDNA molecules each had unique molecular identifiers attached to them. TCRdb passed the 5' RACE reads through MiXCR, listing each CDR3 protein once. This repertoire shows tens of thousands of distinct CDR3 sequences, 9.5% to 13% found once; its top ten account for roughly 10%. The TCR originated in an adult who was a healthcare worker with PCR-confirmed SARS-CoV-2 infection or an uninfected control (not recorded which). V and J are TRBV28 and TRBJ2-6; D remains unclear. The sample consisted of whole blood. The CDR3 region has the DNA TGTGCCAGCAGTTCGTCGTCCATCCGTCGGAGCGTCCTGACTTTC. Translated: CASSSSSIRRSVLTF.